These T cell receptor beta chains were read from a single sample in a study of OX40 agonist ivuxolimab in advanced cancers. Profiling relied on immunoSEQ multiplex PCR, and the TCRdb table lists in-frame clones only, not all of them. This table has about 110,000 clones, 80% to 95% appearing once. Material: CD4+ or CD8+ T cells sorted from blood, obtained in a trial of the OX40 agonist ivuxolimab. Every receptor here comes from an adult with an advanced solid tumor such as melanoma, head and neck, liver or kidney cancer. Each CDR3 is given with its conserved first and last residue. A D gene is named only where the DNA matches it firmly. The size entry is marked missing in some rows and otherwise reads once, few, many or a size class.

>TRBD1|-|TRBV5-1|TRBJ2-3
CASRRTGGLILAEPDTQYF
TGCGCCAGCAGACGGACAGGGGGCCTAATACTAGCGGAGCCAGATACGCAGTATTTT
>-|once|TRBV5-6|TRBJ2-3
CASSITDTQYF
TGTGCCAGCAGCATAACAGATACGCAGTATTTT
>-|-|TRBV2|TRBJ2-3
CASSPTRMDTQYF
TGTGCCAGCAGTCCTACAAGAATGGATACGCAGTATTTT
>-|-|TRBV6-5|TRBJ1-2
CASSRGSPNYGYTF
TGTGCCAGCAGTAGGGGGAGCCCTAACTATGGCTACACCTTC
>-|-|TRBV5-4|TRBJ2-4
CASSPGLAKNIQYF
TGTGCCAGCAGCCCGGGACTAGCCAAAAACATTCAGTACTTC
>-|-|TRBV18|TRBJ1-1
CASSRLENTEAFF
TGTGCCAGCTCAAGACTCGAGAACACTGAAGCTTTCTTT
>-|-|TRBV7-9|TRBJ2-5
CASSFGYRVRETQYF
TGTGCCAGCAGCTTCGGCTACAGGGTTAGGGAGACCCAGTACTTC
>-|-|TRBV5-4|TRBJ1-6
CASSGTPGNSPLHF
TGTGCCAGCAGCGGGACCCCCGGTAATTCACCCCTCCACTTT
>-|-|TRBV9|TRBJ1-1
CASSVGPTAEAFF
TGTGCCAGCAGCGTAGGTCCGACGGCCGAAGCTTTCTTT
>-|once|TRBV5-4|TRBJ2-3
CASRDRVADTQYF
TGTGCCAGCAGAGACCGCGTGGCGGATACGCAGTATTTT
>-|-|TRBV7-9|TRBJ2-6
CASSSTLTGGANVLTF
TGTGCCAGCAGCTCTACCCTGACCGGAGGGGCCAACGTCCTGACTTTC
>-|-|TRBV29-1|TRBJ1-1
CSVGMGGETEAFF
TGCAGCGTTGGGATGGGGGGTGAGACTGAAGCTTTCTTT
>-|-|TRBV11-3|TRBJ2-5
CASSPGLTQGETQYF
TGTGCCAGCAGCCCCGGACTTACCCAGGGGGAGACCCAGTACTTC
>-|-|TRBV10-3|TRBJ2-3
CAITPSVTDTQYF
TGTGCCATCACCCCCTCGGTAACAGATACGCAGTATTTT
>-|few|TRBV21-1|TRBJ2-7
CASTATRGVGSSYEQYF
TGTGCCAGCACCGCGACAAGGGGAGTGGGGAGCTCCTACGAGCAGTACTTC
>TRBD2|-|TRBV11-2|TRBJ2-5
CASSLLGVAGGETQYF
TGTGCCAGCAGCTTACTGGGGGTAGCGGGAGGCGAGACCCAGTACTTC
>-|-|TRBV2|TRBJ2-6
CASSAASVSGANVLTF
TGTGCCAGCAGTGCAGCTTCAGTCTCTGGGGCCAACGTCCTGACTTTC
>TRBD1|-|TRBV27|TRBJ2-7
CASSEIMRDRGLREQYF
TGTGCCAGCAGTGAAATTATGCGGGACAGGGGGCTTCGCGAGCAGTACTTC
>TRBD1|-|TRBV19|TRBJ2-7
CASSISVVGGGIRTYEQYF
TGTGCCAGTAGTATAAGCGTCGTAGGGGGCGGAATAAGGACCTACGAGCAGTACTTC
>TRBD1|-|TRBV19|TRBJ2-5
CASRSGQGEETQYF
TGTGCCAGTAGGTCCGGACAGGGGGAAGAGACCCAGTACTTC
>TRBD1|once|TRBV18|TRBJ2-1
CASSEGQSSYNEQFF
TGTGCCAGCTCTGAGGGACAGAGCTCCTACAATGAGCAGTTCTTC
>TRBD1|-|TRBV5-4|TRBJ2-5
CASSLGQGVGRETQYF
TGTGCCAGCAGCTTGGGACAGGGAGTAGGACGGGAGACCCAGTACTTC
>-|-|TRBV18|TRBJ2-2
CASSSTPGTGELFF
TGTGCCAGCTCATCGACACCAGGCACCGGGGAGCTGTTTTTT
>-|few|TRBV5-8|TRBJ2-3
CASSSQGDTQYF
TGTGCCAGCAGCTCGCAGGGGGATACGCAGTATTTT
>-|-|TRBV4-1|TRBJ1-5
CASSQDSGYDQPQHF
TGCGCCAGCAGCCAAGACTCAGGGTACGATCAGCCCCAGCATTTT
>-|-|TRBV6-1|TRBJ2-3
CASSEVSPGVNLVDTQYF
TGTGCCAGCAGTGAAGTCAGTCCGGGAGTTAATCTGGTAGATACGCAGTATTTT
>-|-|TRBV6-1|TRBJ1-6
CASSATASVGPPLHF
TGTGCCAGCAGTGCCACCGCCAGTGTGGGGCCACCCCTCCACTTT
>TRBD1|-|TRBV6-5|TRBJ1-2
CASSRTGGAGYGYTF
TGTGCCAGCAGTAGAACAGGGGGCGCAGGCTATGGCTACACCTTC
>TRBD1|-|TRBV5-4|TRBJ1-4
CASSTNRGINEKLFF
TGTGCCAGCAGCACGAACAGGGGGATTAATGAAAAACTGTTTTTT
>TRBD1|-|TRBV2|TRBJ2-3
CASGQGSRTDTQYF
TGTGCCAGTGGACAGGGGTCACGCACAGATACGCAGTATTTT
>TRBD2|-|TRBV5-8|TRBJ2-3
CASSPSGRGTDTQYF
TGTGCCAGCAGCCCTAGCGGGAGGGGCACAGATACGCAGTATTTT
>TRBD1|-|TRBV29-1|TRBJ2-5
CSVGQGRRETQYF
TGCAGCGTTGGACAGGGTCGTAGAGAGACCCAGTACTTC
>TRBD1|-|TRBV19|TRBJ1-2
CASSMDRGDYGYTF
TGTGCCAGTAGTATGGACAGGGGCGACTATGGCTACACCTTC
>-|-|TRBV6-5|TRBJ2-1
CASSYQGTAYNEQFF
TGTGCCAGCAGTTACCAGGGGACCGCCTACAATGAGCAGTTCTTC
>-|-|TRBV4-1|TRBJ2-2
CASSQGWGRMNTGELFF
TGCGCCAGCAGCCAAGGCTGGGGTCGGATGAACACCGGGGAGCTGTTTTTT
>-|-|TRBV5-1|TRBJ1-6
CASSSGDYNSPLHF
TGCGCCAGCAGCTCCGGGGACTATAATTCACCCCTCCACTTT
>TRBD1|few|TRBV19|TRBJ1-5
CASSRGQGIESNQPQHF
TGTGCCAGTAGTAGGGGACAGGGGATTGAGAGCAATCAGCCCCAGCATTTT
>TRBD2|-|TRBV5-1|TRBJ2-7
CASSLTSGYEQYF
TGCGCCAGCAGCTTGACTAGCGGTTACGAGCAGTACTTC
>-|once|TRBV6-5|TRBJ1-1
CASSPVGGMTEAFF
TGTGCCAGCAGCCCCGTCGGGGGGATGACTGAAGCTTTCTTT
>TRBD1|-|TRBV14|TRBJ2-3
CASSFRRGTGDDTQYF
TGTGCCAGCAGCTTCCGTCGGGGGACAGGGGATGATACGCAGTATTTT
>TRBD2|few|TRBV9|TRBJ2-1
CASSARLAGGNEQFF
TGTGCCAGCAGCGCCCGACTAGCGGGGGGCAATGAGCAGTTCTTC
>TRBD1|-|TRBV6-1|TRBJ2-5
CASRRQGAYGETQYF
TGTGCCAGCCGAAGACAGGGAGCGTACGGAGAGACCCAGTACTTC
>-|-|TRBV14|TRBJ2-5
CASSQDNSQETQYF
TGTGCCAGCAGCCAAGATAACAGCCAAGAGACCCAGTACTTC